This is a list of T cell receptor beta chains from one sample in a study of blood T cells in healthy people across ages. TCRdb independently ran MiXCR on the 5' RACE reads; one entry per CDR3 protein. The sample contains some 1.5 million distinct CDR3 sequences, roughly 28% of which appear only once. Sequenced: blood. The receptors derive from a woman in her 30s in good health. Both conserved end residues are part of each CDR3. Each record gives: J gene, V gene, CDR3 protein.

TRBJ2-1	TRBV5-1	CASSLVPSWGGSSYNEQFF
TRBJ1-2	TRBV5-5	CASSPDSYLNYGYTF
TRBJ2-5	TRBV20-1	CSARAPPGTDQETQYF
TRBJ2-5	TRBV5-1	CASSLELAGETETQYF
TRBJ2-7	TRBV12-3/TRBV12-4	CASSDGTPTGASYEQYF
TRBJ2-4	TRBV4-1	CASSPPGLEERGIQYF
TRBJ2-3	TRBV5-1	CASSLGASGGRTDTQYF
TRBJ1-2	TRBV20-1	CSARDDRQPNYGYTF
TRBJ2-5	TRBV7-2	CASSSLLAGVGETQYF
.	TRBV9	CASSVRGGWETQYF
TRBJ1-2	TRBV20-1	CSAGETGMEGYTF
TRBJ2-3	TRBV20-1	CSARGSSGTPFGGTQYF
TRBJ2-1	TRBV11-1	CASSSSEGSYNERFF
TRBJ2-5	TRBV11-2	CASSLSLRDRGLQTQYF
TRBJ2-3	TRBV18	CASSPYRGGSDTQYF
TRBJ1-5	TRBV5-1	CASSFLVGQPQHF
TRBJ1-2	TRBV7-9	CASSWDISYGYTF
TRBJ1-2	TRBV9	CASSVDPNRALAYGYTF
TRBJ2-1	TRBV14	CASSPVGGCNEQFF
TRBJ1-2	TRBV23-1	CASSHLSGFLWESYTF
.	TRBV2	CASSDNRDNIQYF
TRBJ1-2	TRBV10-3	CAISELRDGASYTF
TRBJ2-7	TRBV6-8	CASILQRDRAYEQYF
TRBJ1-4	TRBV3-1	CASSPRMGEKLFF
TRBJ2-3	TRBV5-5	CASSFQARAGDTQYF
TRBJ2-4	TRBV5-5	CASSLDSRRTIQYF